The rows below give T cell receptor beta chains drawn from one sample of a study of blood T cell repertoires in COVID-19. Sequenced by immunoSEQ multiplex PCR; TCRdb stores in-frame clones only, minus some. The sample carries 330,000 or so clones, around nine tenths recorded once. The specimen was peripheral blood. The receptors stem from a woman aged 60-70 years with COVID-19, enrolled during active disease. Each CDR3 is given with its conserved first and last residue.

TRBV6-1,CASSETTGLNYGYTF
TRBV6-5,CASSLNRGSLGTQYF
TRBV3-1/TRBV3-2,CASSFTSGGVQKTQYF
TRBV3-1/TRBV3-2,CASSPRTGPYGYTF
TRBV25-1,CASKEVGNTIYF
TRBV28,CASSFLRAAVSNQPQHF
TRBV29-1,CSVEEAGGPDEQFF
TRBV7-9,CASNAGGAGPDTEAFF
TRBV7-8,CASKPGFNYGYTF
TRBV5-1,CASSFIAGTSLNEQFF
TRBV12-3/TRBV12-4,CASSLGQGYGYTF
TRBV7-3,CASSRGPGTGGSGYTF
TRBV2,CASSLVVSNTEAFF
TRBV7-2,CASSSGVPRDTDTQYF
TRBV9,CASSVGESSGNTIYF
TRBV18,CASSPWTSGGDEQYF